This T cell receptor (beta chain) derives from a study of blood T cell repertoires in COVID-19. Background on the study: Spain, Italy and the United States supplied samples that represented acute and convalescent COVID-19. PBMCs, B-cell-depleted T cells, or T cells were the source of the cDNA or gDNA that made up the material.

Authors' processing steps: Amplification from reference gene primers served as the basis for estimated nucleated cell counts. Method: immunoSEQ multiplex PCR; TCRdb's copy keeps in-frame clones and lacks some. V, J and clone size are taken as reported in that table, and D and trimming were inferred from the DNA itself. The sample yields 470,000 or so clones, approximately 83% seen once. This CDR3 has 17 amino acids. The V end lost 5 bases, the J end lost 3 bases, and 22 bases lay between the germline ends. CDR1 is MNHNY and CDR2 is SVGAGI in the germline V gene (reference sequence). The chain employs TRBV6-6 and TRBJ1-1, with D maybe TRBD1 (6 bases). The sequence was obtained from a human donor in a cohort sampled during active COVID-19. Sample: peripheral blood. DNA for the CDR3: TGTGCCAGCAGTCCCAGATTTTTTACAGGGAGTTACACTGAAGCTTTCTTT. Translated, it gives CASSPRFFTGSYTEAFF.